This T cell receptor (beta chain) is from a study of OX40 agonist ivuxolimab in advanced cancers. In this sample, this clone turned up a few times. Trimming cost V 0 bases and J 5 bases, with 8 bases left between them. This CDR3 is built from 14 residues. Looked up from germline, CDR1 is MNHEY and CDR2 is SMNVEV (reference sequence). TCRdb's table, derived via immunoSEQ multiplex PCR, lists solely in-frame clones and lacks some. This sample has over 9,500 clones; around four fifths occur once, and the top ten carry roughly 15%. The chain joins TRBV27 to TRBJ1-5, with D possibly matching TRBD1 (6 bases). The TCR sequence derives from an adult with an advanced solid tumor such as melanoma, head and neck, liver or kidney cancer. This material consisted of CD4+ or CD8+ T cells sorted from blood, taken in a trial of the OX40 agonist ivuxolimab. CDR3 DNA sequence: TGTGCCAGCAGTTTATCCGGGGGCCATCAGCCCCAGCATTTT. Residues: CASSLSGGHQPQHF.